The entry below describes one TCR beta chain. The specificity of this receptor is unknown. Qualities for individual bases were not recorded, and no much larger clone is one base off. Trimming costs V 4 bases and J 8 bases, and their ends lie 14 bases apart. CDR1 LGHNA and CDR2 YSLEER are derived from the germline V gene. The CDR3 goes from the cysteine to the phenylalanine over 14 residues. Only CDR3 DNA is held: 42 bases, read in frame from base 1. Patients with autoimmune disease history or receiving systemic immunosuppression were excluded from the trial. In every dose cohort, peripheral blood was drawn for TCR sequencing at baseline, cycle 4 day 1, and cycle 7 day 1. Samples came from an open-label, multicenter, first-in-human phase I dose-escalation trial of ivuxolimab. Adults with locally advanced or metastatic melanoma, renal cell carcinoma, hepatocellular carcinoma or head and neck squamous cell carcinoma were enrolled in the trial. Before TCR sequencing, CD4+ and CD8+ T cells were separately sorted from peripheral blood.

These data originate in a study of OX40 agonist ivuxolimab in advanced cancers. Regarding the complete study: Ivuxolimab was an agonistic, fully human IgG2 monoclonal antibody directed against OX40 (CD134), a costimulatory receptor. Of the approximately 54 patients in dose escalation, about 20 had hepatocellular carcinoma, some 15 had melanoma, 9 had renal cell carcinoma and 9 had head and neck cancer. Partial responses were achieved by three dose-escalation patients, of whom one had hepatocellular carcinoma and two had cutaneous melanoma. In the dose-escalation cohort, 70% to 90% of patients were male, and the mean age was approximately 60 years with a range of roughly 23 to 79. The paper describes the monotherapy dose-escalation part (N of about 47 patients) of the phase I trial of ivuxolimab. Prior anti-PD-1, anti-PD-L1 or anti-CTLA-4 therapy was permitted, and about 40% of dose-escalation patients had received checkpoint inhibitors. The point of sequencing TCRbeta in the periphery was to test whether ivuxolimab changed TCR sequence diversity and drove clonal T-cell expansion. Intravenous ivuxolimab was administered to patients every 2 weeks at six dose levels: 0.01, 0.1, 0.3, 1.5, 3 and 10 mg/kg. Overall results and qualifications from the work: Which antigens the clonally expanded peripheral T cells were specific for was not determined. Partial responders in the 0.1-3.0 mg/kg groups had among the lowest normalized peripheral clonal expansion, especially among CD8+ T cells. Low levels of normalized T-cell clonal expansion were also seen in some nonresponding patients. At doses of 0.1 to 3.0 mg/kg, clonal expansion of both CD4+ and CD8+ T cells in blood was seen between baseline and week 6. On average, CD8+ T cells showed more expanded clones than CD4+ T cells after ivuxolimab.

Genomic DNA was isolated from the sorted cells so that the TCRbeta CDR3 region could be sequenced. TCRbeta CDR3 regions were sequenced using the immunoSEQ Assay. TCRdb took over this immuneACCESS table, retaining in-frame rearrangements with V and J assigned. Such tables are incomplete; in checked studies, under half of the missing clones stem from an unresolved V gene, and the remainder is unexplained. Across this sample there are roughly 69,000 clones, with about 89% seen only once. Together, the top ten hold roughly 4.2% of the sample. The chain was built from TRBV4-3 and TRBJ1-4; D gene: possibly TRBD1, on 5 matching bases. The material was CD4+ or CD8+ T cells sorted from blood, obtained in a trial of the OX40 agonist ivuxolimab. The receptor comes from an adult with an advanced solid tumor such as melanoma, head and neck, liver or kidney cancer. The CDR3 amino acid sequence is: CASSLEAQGEKLFF. The bases are TGCGCCAGCAGCCTGGAGGCCCAGGGCGAAAAACTGTTTTTT.